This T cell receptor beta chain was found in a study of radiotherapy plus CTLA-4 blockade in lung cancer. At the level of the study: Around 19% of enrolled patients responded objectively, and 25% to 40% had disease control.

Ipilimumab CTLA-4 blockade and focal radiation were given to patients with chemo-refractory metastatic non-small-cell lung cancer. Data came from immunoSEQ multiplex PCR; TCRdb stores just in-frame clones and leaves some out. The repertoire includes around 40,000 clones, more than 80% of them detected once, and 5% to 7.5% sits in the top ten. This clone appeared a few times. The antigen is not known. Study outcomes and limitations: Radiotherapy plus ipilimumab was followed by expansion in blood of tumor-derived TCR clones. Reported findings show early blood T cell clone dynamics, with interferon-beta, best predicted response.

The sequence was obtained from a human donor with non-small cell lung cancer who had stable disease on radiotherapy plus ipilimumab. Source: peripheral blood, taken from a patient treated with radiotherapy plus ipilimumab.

The CDR3 bases are TGTGCCAGCAGCTTAGTCGGGAGGCGGGACAATGAGCAGTTCTTC. This translates into CASSLVGRRDNEQFF. The rearrangement links TRBV11-2 to TRBJ2-1; 7 nucleotides match TRBD2. Germline-derived CDR1 and CDR2 are SGHAT and FQNNGV. V shed 1 base, J shed 5 bases, and the junction held 5 bases outside the gene matches. There are 15 residues in the CDR3.